Below, 10 T cell receptor beta chains from the same sample are listed, as sequenced in a study of T cells in Graves' hyperthyroidism and ophthalmopathy (dated by TCRdb to about 2019). Library preparation used multiplex PCR. Sequencing relied on an Illumina HiSeq 2000. TCR beta CDR3 regions were amplified from RNA transcripts. For the first round of RT-PCR on the TCR CDR3, the HTBI primer set was used together with the Qiagen OneStep RT-PCR kit. The public reads were reprocessed in TCRdb via fastp at Q25 and MiXCR, keeping in-frame beta chains. Each entry merges the rows of one CDR3 protein and shows their most common DNA and genes. Recorded for this sample are about 290,000 distinct CDR3 sequences; around a fifth of them occurred a single time. Jointly, the top ten make up about two fifths of the sample. Sequencing was performed on blood. The source is a man aged 50 to 59 with Graves' ophthalmopathy.

The chain is built from TRBV20-1 and TRBJ2-3; 12 bases agree with TRBD2. CDR1 is DFQATT and CDR2 is SNEGSKA in the germline V gene (reference sequence). The CDR3 is 16 residues long. Unmatched junction bases numbered 5, after V lost 3 bases and J lost 1 base. The CDR3 DNA follows: TGCAGTGCTAGTCTACTAGCGGGAGGCCGCACAGATACGCAGTATTTT. Its protein product is CSASLLAGGRTDTQYF.

A note on this clonotype: A much larger clone lies a single base off, so this may be a read error. The rearrangement uses TRBV6-2 or TRBV6-3 and TRBJ2-3; D is perhaps TRBD1 (6 bases). This CDR3 has 15 amino acids. V lost 8 bases, J lost 1 base, and 16 bases lay in between. Germline V gives CDR1 MNHEY, CDR2 SVGEGT. The CDR3 sequence: CASGAGTLGTDTQYF. In DNA form, the CDR3 reads TGTGCCAGCGGTGCCGGGACACTAGGCACAGATACGCAGTATTTT.

This clonotype has at least ten counts. The V and J genes are TRBV6-1 and TRBJ2-5; D might be TRBD1 (6 bases). The germline CDR1 and CDR2 sequences are MNHNS and SASEGT. Trimming took 3 bases from V and 1 from J, leaving 15 bases between them. The CDR3 has 16 amino acids. CDR3 nucleotides: TGTGCCAGCAGTGACCTAGGGACAACACTCCAAGAGACCCAGTACTTC. Translation: CASSDLGTTLQETQYF.

The chain carries TRBV11-2 and TRBJ2-1; 8 bases match TRBD2. In germline, CDR1 is SGHAT, CDR2 FQNNGV. CDR3 size: 18 residues. J gave up 9 bases and V 7 bases, and 23 bases lay outside the gene matches. The CDR3 DNA sequence: TGTGCCAGCACCACATCCGTCCAGCGGGAGAAAGTAGGAGGTGAGCAGTTCTTC. This sequence encodes CASTTSVQREKVGGEQFF.

This clonotype was seen ten or more times. The rearrangement links TRBV27 to TRBJ1-5; 8 positions agree with TRBD1. Germline V gives CDR1 MNHEY, CDR2 SMNVEV (reference sequence). J was trimmed by 0 bases and V by 6 bases; bases with no gene match: 13. The CDR3 is 18 amino acids. CDR3 residues: CASRPGGQGFYSNQPQHF. CDR3 nucleotides: TGTGCCAGCAGGCCCGGAGGACAGGGATTTTATAGCAATCAGCCCCAGCATTTT.

This chain connects TRBV7-2 to TRBJ2-7; D not resolved. With 2 bases removed from V and 5 bases from J, the gap between germline ends came to 19 bases. There are 16 residues in the CDR3. Germline V gene sequence: CDR1 SGHTA, CDR2 FQGNSA. The CDR3 bases are TGTGCCAGCAGCTTAATTTCGGCCGGAACCTACAACGAGCAGTACTTC. It yields the protein CASSLISAGTYNEQYF.

This clonotype occurred many times. This chain joins TRBV28 and TRBJ2-1; D is unresolved. V gave up 7 bases and J gave up 6 bases, with 13 bases separating them. The CDR3 extends over 13 amino acids. Germline lookup yields CDR1 MDHEN and CDR2 SYDVKM. The CDR3 sequence is CASTLDGLNEQFF. CDR3 bases: TGTGCCAGCACCTTGGACGGCCTCAATGAGCAGTTCTTC.

This chain links TRBV10-3 with TRBJ2-1; TRBD1 agrees at 7 bases. V gave up 2 bases and J gave up 8 bases; unmatched junction bases: 0. This CDR3 comprises 12 residues. The germline V gene has CDR1 ENHRY and CDR2 SYGVKD. The DNA for the CDR3 is TGTGCCATCAGTGAGGACAGGGATGAGCAGTTCTTC. It encodes CAISEDRDEQFF.

This clonotype appeared many times. V usage is TRBV7-2 and J usage is TRBJ2-3, with 9 bases fitting TRBD2. The germline CDR1 and CDR2 sequences are SGHTA and FQGNSA. The V and J ends lost 5 bases and 2 bases, in that order; junction bases with no gene match: 17. The CDR3 runs 19 residues. The CDR3 region has the DNA TGTGCCAGCAGCGGACGGCGGCGGGAGGGGTCCGGATACACAGATACGCAGTATTTT. Its translation: CASSGRRREGSGYTDTQYF. Full variable domain (rest looked up from reference TRBV7-2 and TRBJ2-3): GAGVSQSPSNKVTEKGKDVELRCDPISGHTALYWYRQSLGQGLEFLIYFQGNSAPDKSGLPSDRFSAERTGGSVSTLTIQRTQQEDSAVYLCASSGRRREGSGYTDTQYFGPGTRLTVL.

This clonotype was recorded a few times. This may arise from a read error, as a much more abundant clone is one base away. V is TRBV2 and J is TRBJ2-7; the D is unclear. Germline CDR1 and CDR2: SNHLY and FYNNEI. This CDR3 is 14 amino acids long. Trimming removed 7 bases at V and 3 bases at J, with 16 bases between. CDR3 coding DNA: TGTGCCAGCAATGAGGAGAGCCTTCTCTACGAGCAGTACTTC. It codes for CASNEESLLYEQYF.